A single sample gave rise to the 26 T cell receptor beta chains below, sequenced in a study of blood T cell repertoires in COVID-19. Libraries were prepared by immunoSEQ multiplex PCR; TCRdb keeps only in-frame clonotypes and omits some of them. The sample records 350,000 to 400,000 clones, 91% being singletons. The sequenced material came from PBMCs or T cells enriched from blood (not recorded which). These receptors all come from a woman in her forties who had been exposed to COVID-19.

CDR3: CASSHAGLVPNEQFF. In DNA form, the CDR3 reads TGTGCCAGCAGTCATGCGGGACTAGTTCCCAATGAGCAGTTCTTC. The gene calls are TRBV6-2 or TRBV6-3 and TRBJ2-1; 8 nucleotides agree with TRBD2. The CDR3 extends over 15 amino acids. With V trimmed by 5 bases and J by 6 bases, 9 bases remained unmatched. Germline V CDR1 and CDR2: MNHEY, SVGEGT.

This clone appeared a single time. J is TRBJ2-5 and V is TRBV29-1, with a weak D call TRBD1 (5 bases). V was clipped by 1 base and J by 2 bases, with 8 bases between them. Germline lookup yields CDR1 SQVTM and CDR2 ANQGSEA. The CDR3 extends over 13 amino acids. The chain's CDR3 is CSVEVGAQETQYF. CDR3 sequence (DNA): TGCAGCGTTGAAGTTGGGGCACAAGAGACCCAGTACTTC.

This chain joins TRBV19 and TRBJ2-1; D is perhaps TRBD2 (5 bases). V was cut by 8 bases and J by 2 bases, with 10 bases left in between. Germline V lookup: CDR1 LNHDA, CDR2 SQIVND (reference sequence). CDR3 size: 13 residues. The CDR3 region is CASGLAPYNEQFF. The CDR3 DNA reads TGTGCCAGTGGACTGGCCCCCTACAATGAGCAGTTCTTC.

The chain carries TRBV7-9 and TRBJ2-1; 9 bases match TRBD2. V was clipped by 2 bases and J by 7 bases; unmatched bases: 9. The germline gives CDR1 SEHNR, CDR2 FQNEAQ (reference sequence). This CDR3 contains 16 residues. DNA for the CDR3: TGTGCCAGCAGCTTAAGCGGGACTAGCATTCCAAATGAGCAGTTCTTC. Translation gives CASSLSGTSIPNEQFF. The variable domain in full, with the rest retrieved from reference TRBV7-9 and TRBJ2-1, is DTGVSQNPRHKITKRGQNVTFRCDPISEHNRLYWYRQTLGQGPEFLTYFQNEAQLEKSRLLSDRFSAERPKGSFSTLEIQRTEQGDSAMYLCASSLSGTSIPNEQFFGPGTRLTVL.

This chain links TRBV29-1 with TRBJ1-1; tentatively, D is TRBD1 (6 bases). The CDR3 length is 12 residues. Germline CDR1 and CDR2: SQVTM and ANQGSEA. The CDR3 DNA follows: TGCACCATACAGGGAATGAACACTGAAGCTTTCTTT. Translation gives CTIQGMNTEAFF.

The CDR3 spells CATSTPIGGSANTGELFF. CDR3 in DNA: TGTGCCACCAGCACGCCGATTGGTGGCAGCGCGAACACCGGGGAGCTGTTTTTT. This chain connects TRBV15 to TRBJ2-2; D is unresolved. V lost 4 bases to trimming and J lost 0 bases, with 18 bases between them. The CDR3 is 18 amino acids. Germline CDR1 and CDR2: LNHNV and YYDKDF (reference sequence). The full variable domain, its missing parts supplied by reference TRBV15 and TRBJ2-2, is DAMVIQNPRYQVTQFGKPVTLSCSQTLNHNVMYWYQQKSSQAPKLLFHYYDKDFNNEADTPDNFQSRRPNTSFCFLDIRSPGLGDTAMYLCATSTPIGGSANTGELFFGEGSRLTVL.

This chain connects TRBV30 to TRBJ1-1; D not resolved. CDR1 and CDR2 from the germline V gene are GTSNPN and SVGIG (reference sequence). This CDR3 has 13 amino acids. Trimming took 0 bases from V and 2 from J, leaving 7 bases between them. The CDR3 region has the DNA TGTGCCTGGAGTGTACAGTCCAACACTGAAGCTTTCTTT. This encodes CAWSVQSNTEAFF.

This clone occurred a few times. CDR3 sequence reads: CASREGLLNEQFF. CDR3 DNA: TGTGCCAGCCGGGAGGGACTTTTGAATGAGCAGTTCTTC. This chain links TRBV14 with TRBJ2-1; TRBD2 aligns across 8 bases. In germline, CDR1 is SGHDN, CDR2 FVKESK. The CDR3 consists of 13 residues. With V trimmed by 8 bases and J by 7 bases, 7 bases remained unmatched.

This sequence joins TRBV15 and TRBJ2-5, with a possible D match to TRBD2 (6 bases). CDR1 LNHNV and CDR2 YYDKDF come from the germline V gene (reference sequence). CDR3 size: 17 residues. Deletions cut 1 base from V and 1 base from J, with 16 bases between. This CDR3 reads CATSRARRGLLQETQYF. CDR3 bases: TGTGCCACCAGCAGAGCACGTAGGGGACTCCTCCAAGAGACCCAGTACTTC.

The chain couples TRBV9 to TRBJ2-3, with 7 bases matching TRBD1. CDR1 and CDR2 from the germline V gene are SGDLS and YYNGEE. Trimming cost V 4 bases and J 4 bases; bases outside gene matches: 6. The CDR3 is 14 residues long. The CDR3 spells CASSTATGSDTQYF. CDR3 in DNA: TGTGCCAGCAGCACCGCGACAGGGTCAGATACGCAGTATTTT.

The J gene is TRBJ2-2, the V gene TRBV14, with 7 bases aligning to TRBD1. J was trimmed by 4 bases and V by 0 bases; bases with no gene match: 5. The CDR3 is made up of 16 amino acids. CDR1 SGHDN and CDR2 FVKESK come from the germline V gene. In DNA, the CDR3 is TGTGCCAGCAGCCAAGAAAAGGGGGCGGCCACCGGGGAGCTGTTTTTT. Its translation is CASSQEKGAATGELFF.

The rearrangement uses TRBV7-9 and TRBJ1-2, with 10 positions matching TRBD1. Per germline, CDR1 SEHNR and CDR2 FQNEAQ (reference sequence). The V gene end was trimmed by 5 bases and the J gene end by 5 bases; junction bases not matched to a gene: 11. This CDR3 region has 16 residues. Here the CDR3 DNA reads TGTGCCAGCAGCGCATCCACGGGACAGGGGACGTATGGCTACACCTTC. This gives the protein CASSASTGQGTYGYTF.

This clone was detected once. The chain uses TRBV19 and TRBJ1-4; D is uncertain. There are 14 residues in the CDR3. The germline gives CDR1 LNHDA, CDR2 SQIVND (reference sequence). Trimming removed 3 bases at V and 8 bases at J, with 13 bases between. The chain's CDR3 is CASSIGHSQEKLFF. The CDR3 coding sequence is TGTGCCAGTAGTATTGGGCACAGCCAAGAAAAACTGTTTTTT.

The gene calls are TRBV10-3 and TRBJ2-7; TRBD2 aligns across 8 bases. CDR3 length: 15 amino acids. The V gene end was trimmed by 4 bases and the J gene end by 1 base; junction bases not matched to a gene: 6. CDR1 and CDR2 from the germline V gene are ENHRY and SYGVKD. The CDR3 loop is CAISGLAKVSYEQYF. In DNA, the CDR3 is TGTGCCATCAGTGGACTAGCGAAGGTGTCCTACGAGCAGTACTTC.

V gene TRBV7-2 combines with J gene TRBJ2-1; weak D call: TRBD2 (5 bases). The germline V gene has CDR1 SGHTA and CDR2 FQGNSA. V was pared by 5 bases and J by 2 bases, with 13 bases between. The CDR3 covers 15 residues. CDR3 in amino acids: CASSPDGIPYNEQFF. CDR3 sequence (DNA): TGTGCCAGCAGCCCCGACGGGATACCCTACAATGAGCAGTTCTTC.

The chain has TRBV16 and TRBJ1-4; 7 nucleotides match TRBD1. The CDR3 is 15 amino acids. V gave up 4 bases and J gave up 8 bases; unmatched junction bases: 10. The V gene's germline CDR1 is KGHSY and CDR2 FQNENV. This CDR3 reads CASSPLDRQWEKLFF. Written as DNA, the CDR3 is TGTGCCAGCAGCCCGCTGGACAGGCAATGGGAAAAACTGTTTTTT.

The chain uses TRBV11-2 and TRBJ2-3, with D hard to call. There are 12 residues in the CDR3. Germline-derived CDR1 and CDR2 are SGHAT and FQNNGV. With 2 bases removed from V and 4 bases from J, the gap between germline ends came to 4 bases. The CDR3 region is CASSLQADTQYF. CDR3 bases: TGTGCCAGCAGCTTACAGGCAGATACGCAGTATTTT.

The chain combines TRBV4-3 with TRBJ1-1, with D perhaps TRBD1 (6 bases). Looked up from germline, CDR1 is LGHNA and CDR2 is YSLEER. This CDR3 has 15 amino acids. Trimming took 0 bases from V and 5 from J, leaving 13 bases between them. The CDR3 DNA is TGCGCCAGCAGCCAAGATCATCCAGGGGTTACTGAAGCTTTCTTT. It specifies CASSQDHPGVTEAFF.

The rearrangement uses TRBV7-2 and TRBJ2-1; TRBD1 matches 8 bases. CDR3 length: 16 residues. Germline V gene data show CDR1 as SGHTA and CDR2 as FQGNSA. The trim removed 0 bases at V and 12 bases at J, leaving 13 bases unmatched. CDR3 in amino acids: CASSLASQGVKGWQFF. The CDR3 DNA follows: TGTGCCAGCAGCTTAGCATCACAGGGGGTCAAGGGCTGGCAGTTCTTC.

The rearrangement uses TRBV18 and TRBJ1-5; 8 positions match TRBD1. Trimming cost V 5 bases and J 5 bases; bases outside gene matches: 5. The CDR3 is 14 residues long. Per the germline V gene, CDR1 is KGHSH and CDR2 is LQKENI. In DNA form, the CDR3 reads TGTGCCAGCTCAGAAGACAGGGGTTATCAGCCCCAGCATTTT. It yields the protein CASSEDRGYQPQHF.

This sequence joins TRBV5-1 and TRBJ1-3; 8 bases map to TRBD1. CDR3 length equals 15 residues. Germline V gives CDR1 SGHRS, CDR2 YFSETQ. J lost 2 bases, V lost 2 bases, and 3 bases had no gene match. CDR3 nucleotides: TGCGCCAGCAGCTTAGAACAGGGGGCTGGAAACACCATATATTTT. This codes for CASSLEQGAGNTIYF.

This chain joins TRBV29-1 and TRBJ1-3; no definite D call. Deletions cut 0 bases from V and 14 bases from J, with 11 bases between. Germline values: CDR1 SQVTM, CDR2 ANQGSEA. The CDR3 runs to 11 residues. CDR3 amino acids: CSVEEGPGLYF. CDR3 nucleotides: TGCAGCGTTGAAGAAGGCCCGGGGTTATATTTT.

The J gene is TRBJ2-1, the V gene TRBV15; TRBD2 aligns across 12 bases. Losses at the gene ends were 3 bases for V and 4 bases for J; bases not matched to a gene: 10. The length of the CDR3 is 18 residues. The germline gives CDR1 LNHNV, CDR2 YYDKDF (reference sequence). As DNA, the CDR3 is TGTGCCACCAGCAGTGAGCCCACCGGACTAGCGGGATACAATGAGCAGTTCTTC. Its protein product is CATSSEPTGLAGYNEQFF.

The chain recombines TRBV5-6 with TRBJ2-7; TRBD1 aligns across 7 bases. Per the germline V gene, CDR1 is SGHDT and CDR2 is YYEEEE. CDR3 length equals 13 residues. V shed 4 bases and J 6 bases; nucleotides not matched to a gene: 7. CDR3 nucleotide sequence: TGTGCCAGCAGCCCAGGACACAGGGGCGAGCAGTACTTC. Amino acids: CASSPGHRGEQYF.

The rearrangement joins TRBV6-4 to TRBJ2-2; no reliable D call. Trimming cost V 4 bases and J 7 bases, with 10 bases left between them. CDR1 and CDR2 (germline): MRHNA, SNTAGT. The CDR3 runs 13 residues. In DNA, the CDR3 is TGTGCCAGCAGTGTCGAGAACCTCGGGGAGCTGTTTTTT. Amino acids: CASSVENLGELFF.

The chain links TRBV27 to TRBJ1-3; TRBD1 aligns across 7 bases. CDR1 is MNHEY and CDR2 is SMNVEV in the germline V gene (reference sequence). The CDR3 is made up of 14 amino acids. J gave up 2 bases and V 5 bases, and 3 bases lay outside the gene matches. The CDR3 nucleotides are TGTGCCAGCAGTCTTCAGGGGGCTGGAAACACCATATATTTT. Translation gives CASSLQGAGNTIYF.